This T cell receptor (beta chain) was sequenced during a study of OX40 agonist ivuxolimab in advanced cancers. Study background: Participants, 70% to 90% male, averaged roughly 60 years of age, ranging from roughly 20 to 80. One patient with hepatocellular carcinoma and two with cutaneous melanoma, three in all, had partial responses. Overall study results and limits: Averaged across samples, CD8+ T cells carried more expanded clones than CD4+ did. Among the lowest peripheral clonal expansion occurred in 0.1-3.0 mg/kg partial responders.

Comments on this clone: Its antigen is still unknown.

Only in-frame clones appear in the TCRdb table, and some are missing; sequencing was by immunoSEQ multiplex PCR. The data contain around 65,000 clones, 88% of them singletons. The trim removed 4 bases at V and 6 bases at J, leaving 8 bases unmatched. Germline CDR1 and CDR2: SEHNR and FQNEAQ (reference sequence). The CDR3 is 16 amino acids. This sequence joins TRBV7-9 and TRBJ2-2; the match to TRBD1 covers 10 bases. The clonotype comes from an adult with an advanced solid tumor such as melanoma, head and neck, liver or kidney cancer. Sample: CD4+ or CD8+ T cells sorted from blood, taken in a trial of the OX40 agonist ivuxolimab. The CDR3 reads CASSSGQGDFPGELFF. The CDR3, as DNA: TGTGCCAGCAGCTCCGGACAGGGGGATTTTCCCGGGGAGCTGTTTTTT.